This is a list of T cell receptor beta chains from one sample in a study of cytomegalovirus exposure and HLA in healthy donors. TCRdb keeps only in-frame clones here, not all; method: immunoSEQ multiplex PCR. Here the sample spans about 120,000 clones, less than 80% being singletons. Material: PBMCs. These receptors originate from a woman between 45 and 60 years old in good health and CMV-seropositive. The conserved cysteine and the conserved F or W are not part of the CDR3 here. D genes are given only for firm matches.

d_gene | v_gene | CDR3aa
TRBD1 | TRBV30 | AWSARDRGSYT
NA | TRBV6-6 | ASTSDSYTGELF
TRBD2 | TRBV5-1 | ASSLSGGSTGELF
NA | TRBV5-4 | ASSFTGLSDEQF
NA | TRBV5-1 | ASSQNRDGYT
NA | TRBV18 | ASSPISGPTEAF
NA | TRBV9 | ASSVDMTLNQPQH
NA | TRBV7-2 | ASSLNPRDTQY
NA | TRBV19 | ASSDWNNSPLH
NA | TRBV5-4 | ASTYTGRPYEQY
NA | TRBV9 | ASSVDTMNTEAF
TRBD1 | TRBV18 | ASSKSGGEETQY
NA | TRBV5-1 | ASSGPSTDTQY
NA | TRBV7-2 | ASSALQGTEAF
TRBD1 | TRBV6-1 | ASEETGGGTGELF
NA | TRBV5-4 | ASSLDGVTDTQY
TRBD1 | TRBV5-1 | ASSSGQGAAEQY
NA | TRBV25-1 | ASSYSQSDEQF
NA | TRBV4-1 | ASSQDYQGDTQY
TRBD1 | TRBV30 | AWSGQGIGNQPQH
NA | TRBV6-4 | ASSGPVAGGYT
TRBD2 | TRBV7-2 | ASSSPGTSVQSEQF
NA | TRBV27 | ASSSPVSTEAF
TRBD2 | TRBV6-7 | ASSVAGARETQY
NA | TRBV4-3 | ASSQPPGHSNTEAF
TRBD1 | TRBV19 | ASSITGTGYEQY
NA | TRBV6-6 | ASSKGRTEAF
TRBD1 | TRBV4-1 | ASSQRQGSLETQY
TRBD1 | TRBV28 | ASRPTDREETQY
NA | TRBV29-1 | SVVADRPGTEAF
NA | TRBV5-6 | ASSLGSVGETQY
TRBD1 | TRBV5-6 | ASSLGLQGANYEQY
TRBD1 | TRBV5-1 | ASSETGVPSDTQY
NA | TRBV4-1 | ASSQVHISDQPQH
NA | TRBV9 | ASSAQGLAYNEQF
NA | TRBV19 | ASPGYFPTNEKLF
TRBD1 | TRBV10-3 | TSRTGMNTEAF
TRBD2 | TRBV28 | ASKTFTGLAEPYEQY
NA | TRBV7-2 | ASSLVTTQF
TRBD1 | TRBV2 | ARRQGSNTGELF
NA | TRBV30 | AWSVRVYGYT
TRBD1 | TRBV7-9 | ASIGQGPRTDTQY